Listed here are 32 T cell receptor beta chains from one sample, sequenced in a study of blood T cell repertoires in COVID-19. Measured with immunoSEQ multiplex PCR; TCRdb has only the in-frame clones, and not every one. The data contain 30,000 to 45,000 clones, less than 90% of them seen just once; the ten biggest clones take up roughly 19%. Specimen: peripheral blood. Receptors originate from a man in his sixties or seventies with acute or convalescent COVID-19.

The J gene is TRBJ2-5, the V gene TRBV9; D is undetermined. Per germline, CDR1 SGDLS and CDR2 YYNGEE. The CDR3 length is 14 residues. V was shortened by 1 base and J by 5 bases, with 12 bases between the two germline ends. Here the CDR3 reads CASSVSQAGETQYF. The CDR3, as DNA: TGTGCCAGCAGCGTATCCCAAGCCGGTGAGACCCAGTACTTC.

The rearrangement links TRBV5-1 to TRBJ2-3, with a weak D call TRBD2 (6 bases). This CDR3 has 14 amino acids. With 5 bases removed from V and 1 base from J, the gap between germline ends came to 11 bases. CDR1 SGHRS and CDR2 YFSETQ come from the germline V gene. CDR3 DNA: TGCGCCAGCAGAGCGGGTACAGGCACAGATACGCAGTATTTT. Its translation: CASRAGTGTDTQYF.

The V gene is TRBV29-1, the J gene TRBJ2-7; 9 nucleotides agree with TRBD2. Germline-derived CDR1 and CDR2 are SQVTM and ANQGSEA. The CDR3 runs to 13 residues. J was trimmed by 1 base and V by 5 bases; bases with no gene match: 3. CDR3 residues: CSVLTSGSYEQYF. The CDR3, as DNA: TGCAGCGTTTTGACTAGCGGATCCTACGAGCAGTACTTC.

This clone was seen only a few times. The V call is TRBV7-2, the J call TRBJ2-2, with TRBD2 matching 11 bases. The CDR3 totals 16 residues. Germline assignment: CDR1 SGHTA and CDR2 FQGNSA. V gave up 5 bases and J gave up 4 bases; unmatched junction bases: 6. The CDR3 loop reads CASSPLAGGFTGELFF. The CDR3 coding sequence is TGTGCCAGCAGCCCTCTAGCGGGAGGTTTCACCGGGGAGCTGTTTTTT.

This clone showed up just a few times. The CDR3 is CASGLGSGNYEQYF. Here the CDR3 DNA reads TGTGCTAGTGGTTTGGGTAGCGGGAACTACGAGCAGTACTTC. The V and J genes are TRBV12-5 and TRBJ2-7; 8 nucleotides match TRBD2. V was clipped by 1 base and J by 3 bases; unmatched bases: 2. The V gene's germline CDR1 is LGHNT and CDR2 FRNRAP. The CDR3 extends over 14 amino acids.

The rearrangement joins TRBV5-1 to TRBJ2-1, with a tentative D call TRBD1 (6 bases). Per germline, CDR1 SGHRS and CDR2 YFSETQ. V lost 4 bases and J lost 4, with 18 bases in between. The CDR3 runs to 16 residues. The CDR3 protein is CASSQNPTGLYNEQFF. The CDR3 nucleotides read TGCGCCAGCAGCCAGAACCCGACAGGACTGTACAATGAGCAGTTCTTC. Complete variable domain (other parts from reference TRBV5-1 and TRBJ2-1): KAGVTQTPRYLIKTRGQQVTLSCSPISGHRSVSWYQQTPGQGLQFLFEYFSETQRNKGNFPGRFSGRQFSNSRSEMNVSTLELGDSALYLCASSQNPTGLYNEQFFGPGTRLTVL.

This clone was seen ten or more times. This may arise from a read error, as a much more abundant clone is one base away. Other DNA sequences in the sample encode the same CDR3. The chain links TRBV9 to TRBJ2-5; 9 nucleotides match TRBD2. The germline gives CDR1 SGDLS, CDR2 YYNGEE. This CDR3 is 15 amino acids long. CDR3 loop: CASRGGGGPQETQYF. The DNA for the CDR3 is TGCGCCAGCCGCGGCGGGGGGGGGCCCCAAGAGACCCAGTACTTC.

This chain connects TRBV3-1 (or the pseudogene TRBV3-2) to TRBJ2-7, with 7 bases aligning to TRBD2. Germline CDR1 LGHDT, CDR2 YNNKEL (reference sequence). The V segment lost 0 bases and the J segment 4 bases; nucleotides outside the gene matches: 6. The length of the CDR3 is 15 residues. The DNA for the CDR3 is TGTGCCAGCAGCCAAGATGGGAGGGCCCTATACGAGCAGTACTTC. This sequence encodes CASSQDGRALYEQYF.

The count of this clone is one. The chain employs TRBV7-8 and TRBJ2-6, with D possibly matching TRBD1 (6 bases). Trimming took off 3 bases at V and 2 bases at J, with 17 bases between the two ends. This CDR3 is 18 amino acids long. Germline V gene sequence: CDR1 SGHVS, CDR2 FQNEAQ. CDR3 bases: TGTGCCAGCAGCTTTACCAGGGGCAGGGTTCCTGGGGCCAACGTCCTGACTTTC. Its protein is CASSFTRGRVPGANVLTF.

This chain joins TRBV5-1 and TRBJ1-1; 9 bases match TRBD1. The germline gives CDR1 SGHRS, CDR2 YFSETQ. V lost 1 base and J lost 0; bases outside the gene matches: 4. CDR3 length: 16 amino acids. The CDR3, as DNA: TGCGCCAGCAGCTTGACGGGGGACAGGGTGAACACTGAAGCTTTCTTT. Translating gives CASSLTGDRVNTEAFF. The full variable domain, its missing parts supplied by reference TRBV5-1 and TRBJ1-1, is KAGVTQTPRYLIKTRGQQVTLSCSPISGHRSVSWYQQTPGQGLQFLFEYFSETQRNKGNFPGRFSGRQFSNSRSEMNVSTLELGDSALYLCASSLTGDRVNTEAFFGQGTRLTVV.

This chain uses TRBV6-5 with TRBJ2-5, with TRBD2 as a possible D gene (6 bases). Germline V gene data show CDR1 as MNHEY and CDR2 as SVGAGI. The CDR3 consists of 14 residues. Trimming shortened V by 6 bases and J by 3 bases, and 14 bases separated the two germline ends. The CDR3 sequence is CASRWGVGEETQYF. DNA for the CDR3: TGTGCCAGCAGGTGGGGGGTGGGTGAAGAGACCCAGTACTTC.

The chain uses TRBV7-8 and TRBJ1-1; the D gene is possibly TRBD1 (5 bases). CDR3 length equals 15 residues. Trimming pared 2 bases from V and 1 base from J, leaving 11 bases between. Germline assignment: CDR1 SGHVS and CDR2 FQNEAQ. The CDR3 nucleotides read TGTGCCAGCAGCTTAACTGACAGCAAGAACACTGAAGCTTTCTTT. It codes for CASSLTDSKNTEAFF.

The chain combines TRBV29-1 with TRBJ1-1, with 9 bases lining up with TRBD1. V trimming: 5 bases; J trimming: 1 base; junction bases outside the gene matches: 2. Germline CDR1 SQVTM, CDR2 ANQGSEA. CDR3 length equals 13 residues. CDR3 bases: TGCAGCGTTCCGGGACAGGGGAACACTGAAGCTTTCTTT. The encoded protein is CSVPGQGNTEAFF. Drawing the rest from reference TRBV29-1 and TRBJ1-1, the complete variable domain is SAVISQKPSRDICQRGTSLTIQCQVDSQVTMMFWYRQQPGQSLTLIATANQGSEATYESGFVIDKFPISRPNLTFSTLTVSNMSPEDSSIYLCSVPGQGNTEAFFGQGTRLTVV.

This CDR3 is CATSEGTGGVDGYTF. The CDR3 DNA reads TGTGCCACCAGTGAGGGGACAGGGGGAGTAGATGGCTACACCTTC. The rearrangement joins TRBV24-1 to TRBJ1-2; TRBD1 agrees at 11 bases. The V segment lost 4 bases and the J segment 6 bases; nucleotides outside the gene matches: 6. Germline lookup yields CDR1 KGHDR and CDR2 SFDVKD. The CDR3 has 15 amino acids.

This chain uses TRBV29-1 with TRBJ2-7; TRBD1 matches 9 bases. The CDR3 length is 13 residues. The V gene's germline CDR1 is SQVTM and CDR2 ANQGSEA. The V segment lost 7 bases and the J segment 1 base; nucleotides outside the gene matches: 5. The CDR3, as DNA: TGCAGCGCCGAAGGACAGGGGTCCTACGAGCAGTACTTC. Encoded protein: CSAEGQGSYEQYF.

The chain is built from TRBV4-1 and TRBJ1-6, with D perhaps matching TRBD1 (5 bases). The CDR3 contains 17 residues. V was shortened by 0 bases and J by 8 bases, with 17 bases between the two germline ends. Germline V gives CDR1 MGHRA, CDR2 YSYEKL. CDR3 in DNA: TGCGCCAGCAGCCAAGATATTAGGGGAAATTGGGATTCACCCCTCCACTTT. The encoded protein is CASSQDIRGNWDSPLHF.

CDR3 nucleotides: TGCGCCAGCAGCCGCGGACAGGCGAACACCGGGGAGCTGTTTTTT. Protein sequence: CASSRGQANTGELFF. The rearrangement links TRBV4-1 to TRBJ2-2; 7 nucleotides agree with TRBD1. The germline CDR1 and CDR2 sequences are MGHRA and YSYEKL. The CDR3 has 15 amino acids. V was clipped by 4 bases and J by 0 bases; unmatched bases: 2.

This clone is categorized as medium-sized. The chain joins TRBV6-2 or TRBV6-3 to TRBJ2-3; 8 nucleotides line up with TRBD2. J gave up 5 bases and V 4 bases, and 14 bases lay outside the gene matches. Germline loops: CDR1 MNHEY, CDR2 SVGEGT. The CDR3 sequence is 17 residues long. The CDR3 loop is CASSSGVLTGGEDTQYF. CDR3 nucleotide sequence: TGTGCCAGCAGTTCCGGGGTGTTGACGGGAGGGGAAGATACGCAGTATTTT.

The chain couples TRBV28 to TRBJ1-2; D possibly corresponds to TRBD1 (6 bases). Germline V CDR1 and CDR2: MDHEN, SYDVKM. Trimming shortened V by 7 bases and J by 7 bases, and 19 bases separated the two germline ends. CDR3 length: 14 amino acids. The CDR3 nucleotides read TGTGCCAGCATGGATCTAAACAGGGATTTTGGCTACACCTTC. Amino acids: CASMDLNRDFGYTF.

This chain joins TRBV6-1 and TRBJ1-1, with unresolved D. The V end lost 4 bases, the J end lost 0 bases, and 21 bases lay between the germline ends. The CDR3 totals 18 residues. Germline CDR1 is MNHNS and CDR2 is SASEGT. As DNA, the CDR3 is TGTGCCAGCAGTGTAAACCACCTACCAGACGAGGTGAACACTGAAGCTTTCTTT. The encoded protein is CASSVNHLPDEVNTEAFF.

The chain combines TRBV6-6 with TRBJ1-1; the D gene is possibly TRBD1 (5 bases). The CDR3 covers 15 residues. V was shortened by 5 bases and J by 1 base, with 14 bases between the two germline ends. CDR1 and CDR2 from the germline V gene are MNHNY and SVGAGI (reference sequence). CDR3 nucleotide sequence: TGTGCCAGCAGTAGAGGCGGGACTAAGAACACTGAAGCTTTCTTT. Protein sequence: CASSRGGTKNTEAFF.

Here the CDR3 reads CASSLPGLGVHEQFF. The CDR3 region has the DNA TGTGCCAGCAGTTTACCCGGACTAGGTGTCCATGAGCAGTTCTTC. This chain uses TRBV28 with TRBJ2-1; 7 bases map to TRBD2. The CDR3 is made up of 15 amino acids. The V gene's germline CDR1 is MDHEN and CDR2 SYDVKM. Trimming at V came to 2 bases and at J to 8 bases, leaving 9 bases not matched to a gene. Supplemented by reference TRBV28 and TRBJ2-1, the full variable domain reads DVKVTQSSRYLVKRTGEKVFLECVQDMDHENMFWYRQDPGLGLRLIYFSYDVKMKEKGDIPEGYSVSREKKERFSLILESASTNQTSMYLCASSLPGLGVHEQFFGPGTRLTVL.

The chain has TRBV19 and TRBJ1-5; the match to TRBD1 covers 11 bases. With V trimmed by 4 bases and J by 4 bases, 3 bases remained unmatched. This CDR3 contains 15 residues. Looked up from germline, CDR1 is LNHDA and CDR2 is SQIVND (reference sequence). CDR3 sequence (DNA): TGTGCCAGTAGTAGAGGACAGGGGGCGAATCAGCCCCAGCATTTT. It encodes CASSRGQGANQPQHF.

The DNA for the CDR3 is TGTGCCAGCAGTGACTGGAGGGGAATGAACACTGAAGCTTTCTTT. It yields the protein CASSDWRGMNTEAFF. The rearrangement links TRBV28 to TRBJ1-1; perhaps TRBD1 as D (5 bases). Germline CDR1 is MDHEN and CDR2 is SYDVKM. Trimming removed 5 bases at V and 0 bases at J, with 13 bases between. The CDR3 spans 15 residues.

This chain joins TRBV19 and TRBJ2-3; the match to TRBD1 covers 10 bases. CDR1 and CDR2 from the germline V gene are LNHDA and SQIVND (reference sequence). The CDR3 extends over 15 amino acids. Trimming took 3 bases from V and 7 from J; bases not matched to a gene: 7. The CDR3 protein is CASSMGGTGANTQYF. For the CDR3, the DNA is TGTGCCAGTAGTATGGGAGGGACAGGGGCCAATACGCAGTATTTT.

The rearrangement joins TRBV6-1 to TRBJ1-4; TRBD1 matches 8 bases. The CDR3 runs 19 residues. The V segment lost 1 base and the J segment 3 bases; nucleotides outside the gene matches: 13. Germline CDR1 reads MNHNS; CDR2 reads SASEGT. CDR3 protein: CASSEVVRGRSVPNEKLFF. The CDR3 DNA sequence: TGTGCCAGCAGTGAAGTGGTCAGGGGGCGTTCGGTTCCTAATGAAAAACTGTTTTTT.

V and J are TRBV24-1 and TRBJ1-2; weak D call: TRBD1 (6 bases). V lost 7 bases to trimming and J lost 8 bases, with 19 bases between them. The CDR3 has 14 amino acids. Germline CDR1 reads KGHDR; CDR2 reads SFDVKD. The CDR3, as DNA: TGTGCCACCAGCCCAGCAGGGGTCCTTCGGGGCTACACCTTC. It yields the protein CATSPAGVLRGYTF.

The V call is TRBV9, the J call TRBJ1-5; D remains ambiguous. CDR1 is SGDLS, CDR2 YYNGEE, per germline. This CDR3 is 17 amino acids long. V lost 0 bases to trimming and J lost 0 bases, with 13 bases between them. The CDR3 here is CASSVGEVGNSNQPQHF. The CDR3 bases are TGTGCCAGCAGCGTAGGGGAGGTGGGAAATAGCAATCAGCCCCAGCATTTT.

V and J are TRBV19 and TRBJ2-4; D uncertain. The CDR3 length is 14 residues. V dropped 8 bases and J dropped 0 bases, with 11 bases sitting between them. Germline CDR1 LNHDA, CDR2 SQIVND (reference sequence). The CDR3: CASALQIAKNIQYF. DNA of the CDR3: TGTGCCAGTGCCCTGCAGATAGCCAAAAACATTCAGTACTTC.

The V and J genes are TRBV6-5 and TRBJ2-2; D may be TRBD1 (5 bases). The germline V gene encodes CDR1 MNHEY and CDR2 SVGAGI. Trimming left V 4 bases short and J 5 bases short, with 17 bases between. The CDR3 length is 16 residues. Written as DNA, the CDR3 is TGTGCCAGCAGTTCTGGGCCAGGGCAACCAACCGGGGAGCTGTTTTTT. Translated, it gives CASSSGPGQPTGELFF.

This chain uses TRBV6-5 with TRBJ2-1; unclear D gene. Germline V gene lookup returns CDR1 MNHEY and CDR2 SVGAGI. This CDR3 is 15 amino acids long. V was trimmed by 0 bases and J by 1 base, leaving 7 bases between them. The CDR3 is CASSYSAASYNEQFF. The CDR3 DNA is TGTGCCAGCAGTTACTCGGCTGCTTCCTACAATGAGCAGTTCTTC.

The CDR3 spells CASTYRGKGEKLFF. The CDR3, as DNA: TGTGCCAGCACCTACAGGGGAAAAGGTGAAAAACTGTTTTTT. The V call is TRBV2, the J call TRBJ1-4; TRBD1 matches 7 bases. V trimming: 7 bases; J trimming: 7 bases; junction bases outside the gene matches: 9. The germline V gene has CDR1 SNHLY and CDR2 FYNNEI. The CDR3 has 14 residues.